This T cell receptor beta chain was identified in a study of CD8 T cells in Susac syndrome. Random hexamers were used to reverse transcribe an amount of about 0.5 to 1 ug RNA. TCRdb re-derived calls from the immunoSEQ multiplex PCR reads in MiXCR, one entry per CDR3 protein. The sample carries 130,000 or so distinct CDR3 sequences, roughly 80% recorded once. Per germline, CDR1 DFQATT and CDR2 SNEGSKA (reference sequence). Losses at the gene ends were 4 bases for V and 10 bases for J; bases not matched to a gene: 7. The CDR3 spans 15 residues. This clonotype was obtained from a human donor with multiple sclerosis. J is TRBJ2-1 and V is TRBV20-1, with 16 bases that match TRBD2. The sequencing sample was made of CD8+ T cells from PBMCs. The CDR3 loop reads CSATPGLAGGREQFF. Written as DNA, the CDR3 is TGCAGTGCTACACCGGGACTAGCGGGGGGGCGAGAGCAGTTCTTC.